These T cell receptor beta chains were read from a single sample in a study of blood T cells in healthy people across ages. TCRdb itself ran the 5' RACE reads through MiXCR, one entry per CDR3 protein. The profile shows around 1.1 million distinct CDR3 sequences, around two fifths of them singletons. Material for sequencing was blood. These receptor sequences come from a man between 18 and 29 years old in good health. Both conserved end residues are part of each CDR3. D genes are given only for firm matches. Where a row states a size, it is once, few, many or the class of an expanded clone; other rows omit it.

TRBV10-3	-	-	TRBJ2-7	TGTGCCATACGGGGGCGGGAATCGGTCGAGCAGTACTTC	CAIRGRESVEQYF
TRBV20-1	-	-	TRBJ1-1	TGCAGTGCTAGTCCCCAGGGGCGGCGTGAAGCTTTCTTT	CSASPQGRREAFF
TRBV6-2/TRBV6-3	-	-	TRBJ2-7	TGTGCCAGCGGGACTGTCAACGGAGGGTACTTC	CASGTVNGGYF
TRBV29-1	TRBD1	-	TRBJ1-5	TGCAGCGCGACCTTGGGACAGGTAGAGGCCCAGCATTTT	CSATLGQVEAQHF
TRBV10-3	TRBD1	many	TRBJ1-1	TGTGCCACCGGGCGACAGGGTGGCACTGAAGCTTTCTTT	CATGRQGGTEAFF
TRBV20-1	-	few	TRBJ1-4	TGCAGTGCTGTAGTACGGAGGGGAGAAAAACTGTTTTTT	CSAVVRRGEKLFF
TRBV7-9	TRBD1	few	TRBJ1-2	TGTGCCAGCAGCTTTCCGGGACAGCCTAATGGCTACACCTTC	CASSFPGQPNGYTF
TRBV3-1	TRBD2	-	TRBJ2-3	TGTGCCAGCAGCCACGGGAATAGCGGGGGCCCCCGCACAGATACGCAGTATTTT	CASSHGNSGGPRTDTQYF
TRBV5-5	-	-	TRBJ2-6	TGTGCCAGCAGCTGGGACGAGGGCAGGGGCAACGTCCTGACTTTC	CASSWDEGRGNVLTF
TRBV4-2	TRBD1	-	TRBJ1-5	TGTGCCAGCAGCCACACGGACAGGGGGTATCAGCCCCAGCATTTT	CASSHTDRGYQPQHF
TRBV5-6	-	-	TRBJ2-5	TGTGCCAGCAGCTTAAAACAGTTCCAAGAGACCCAGTACTTC	CASSLKQFQETQYF
TRBV9	-	-	TRBJ2-2	TGTGCCAGCAGCGTCACAGGGAGGGTTTCCGGGGAGCTGTTTTTT	CASSVTGRVSGELFF
TRBV20-1	TRBD1	-	TRBJ1-5	TGCAGTGCTAGAATCGGGACAGGGACTCAGCCCCAGCATTTT	CSARIGTGTQPQHF
TRBV5-4	TRBD1	-	TRBJ2-7	TGTGCCAGCAGCTCCATACAGGGGCGGTACGAGCAGTACTTC	CASSSIQGRYEQYF
TRBV7-2	TRBD1	-	TRBJ2-1	TGTGCCAGCAGAGTAGGACAGGGGATATACAATGAGCAGTTCTTC	CASRVGQGIYNEQFF
TRBV6-1	-	-	TRBJ1-5	TGTGCCAGCAGTGAGGTTAGCAATCAGCCCCAGCATTTT	CASSEVSNQPQHF
TRBV3-1	-	-	TRBJ2-2	TGTGCCAGCAGCCATGGGGCCCCTTTCAACACCGGGGAGCTGTTTTTT	CASSHGAPFNTGELFF
TRBV20-1	TRBD1	few	TRBJ1-1	TGCAGTGCTTATCCGGACAGGGGCGACACTGAAGCTTTCTTT	CSAYPDRGDTEAFF
TRBV12-3/TRBV12-4	TRBD2	-	TRBJ2-5	TGTGCCTCCGGACTAGCGGGGGGAGAGACCCAGTACTTC	CASGLAGGETQYF
TRBV2	TRBD2	-	TRBJ2-7	TGTGCCAGCAGCCATCTTCTAGCGGGGCCAAACAATGAGCAGTACTTC	CASSHLLAGPNNEQYF
TRBV24-1	-	-	TRBJ2-1	TGTGCCACCAGTGATGCAACAGGGAGCTCCTACAATGAGCAGTTCTTC	CATSDATGSSYNEQFF
TRBV10-3	TRBD2	-	TRBJ2-1	TGTGCCATCAGTGGGGGCGGGAGGACCTACAATGAGCAGTTCTTC	CAISGGGRTYNEQFF
TRBV12-3/TRBV12-4	-	few	TRBJ1-4	TGTGCCAGCAGTTTAGGTGTAACAGCAGCATATGAAAAACTGTTTTTT	CASSLGVTAAYEKLFF
TRBV5-1	TRBD1	-	TRBJ2-5	TGCGCCAGCAGCCCAGGGGGACAGGTTCAGTACTTC	CASSPGGQVQYF
TRBV10-3	TRBD1	-	TRBJ2-7	TGTGCCATCAGTGAGGGACAGGCGGGTACCTACGAGCAGTACTTC	CAISEGQAGTYEQYF
TRBV7-9	-	many	TRBJ2-7	TGTGCCAGCAGCTTGAGAGCTGTTCCCTACGAGCAGTACTTC	CASSLRAVPYEQYF
TRBV20-1	-	-	TRBJ1-6	TGCAGTGCTAGAGATGAATCCACAGGGAGAAATTCACCCCTCCACTTT	CSARDESTGRNSPLHF
TRBV12-3/TRBV12-4	-	-	TRBJ2-1	TGTGCCAGCAGTTCGCAGGGGGGATCCTACAATGAGCAGTTCTTC	CASSSQGGSYNEQFF
TRBV9	-	few	TRBJ2-7	TGTGCCAGCAGCGTAGCCGGTACTTTGGAGCAGTACTTC	CASSVAGTLEQYF
TRBV6-2/TRBV6-3	TRBD1	-	TRBJ2-7	TGTGCCAGCAGTTACGGGACAGGGTTCTACGAGCAGTACTTC	CASSYGTGFYEQYF
TRBV5-1	-	-	TRBJ2-3	TGCGCCAGCAGCTTGGTATCCGGGACCTACACAGATACGCAGTATTTT	CASSLVSGTYTDTQYF
TRBV12-3/TRBV12-4	-	-	TRBJ2-7	TGTGCCAGCAGCCCCAGGGGTGGTAGGAGGTCCGAGCAGTACTTC	CASSPRGGRRSEQYF
TRBV27	-	many	TRBJ2-3	TGTGCCAGCAGCAGGGTTGCAGATACGCAGTATTTT	CASSRVADTQYF
TRBV20-1	-	-	TRBJ1-2	TGCAGTGCGCCCGGCTATGGCTACACCTTC	CSAPGYGYTF
TRBV7-2	-	few	TRBJ1-2	TGTGCCAGCAGCTTCGGGATCGTAGGCTACACCTTC	CASSFGIVGYTF
TRBV2	TRBD2	few	TRBJ2-3	TGTGCCAGCAGTGAAGCGCCGGGACTAGCAACAGATACGCAGTATTTT	CASSEAPGLATDTQYF
TRBV6-1	-	-	TRBJ1-3	TGTGCCAGCCTCAAGAAACAGGGACTTTCTGGAAACACCATATATTTT	CASLKKQGLSGNTIYF
TRBV4-3	-	-	TRBJ1-5	TGCGCCAGCAGCCAAGACCAGTTCAATCAGCCCCAGCATTTT	CASSQDQFNQPQHF
TRBV3-1	-	-	TRBJ1-2	TGTGCCAGGAGGGCCTCATTGCCCAACGGCTACACCTTC	CARRASLPNGYTF
TRBV4-1	-	-	TRBJ2-3	TGCGCCAGCAGCCAAGAAATTGCTGGCACAGATACGCAGTATTTT	CASSQEIAGTDTQYF
TRBV20-1	-	-	TRBJ2-3	TGCAGTGCTAGTCGGCTAGGGACCACAGATACGCAGTATTTT	CSASRLGTTDTQYF